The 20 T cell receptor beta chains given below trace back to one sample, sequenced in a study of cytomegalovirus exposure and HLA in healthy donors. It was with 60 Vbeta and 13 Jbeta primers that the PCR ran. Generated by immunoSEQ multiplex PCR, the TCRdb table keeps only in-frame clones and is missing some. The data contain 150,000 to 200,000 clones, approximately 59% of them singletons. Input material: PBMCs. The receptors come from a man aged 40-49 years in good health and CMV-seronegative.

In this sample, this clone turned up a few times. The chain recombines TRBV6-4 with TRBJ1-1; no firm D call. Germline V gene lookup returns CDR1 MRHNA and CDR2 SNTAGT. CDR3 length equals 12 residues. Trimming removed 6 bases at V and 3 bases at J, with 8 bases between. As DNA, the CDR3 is TGTGCCAGCAGGGTACCGGACACTGAAGCTTTCTTT. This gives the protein CASRVPDTEAFF.

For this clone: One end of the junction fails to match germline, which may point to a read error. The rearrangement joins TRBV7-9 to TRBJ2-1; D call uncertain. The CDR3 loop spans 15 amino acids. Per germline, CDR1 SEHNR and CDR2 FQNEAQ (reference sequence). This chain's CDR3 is CSSSLEETPYNEQFF. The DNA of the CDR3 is TGTTCCAGCAGCTTAGAAGAGACACCTTACAATGAGCAGTTCTTC.

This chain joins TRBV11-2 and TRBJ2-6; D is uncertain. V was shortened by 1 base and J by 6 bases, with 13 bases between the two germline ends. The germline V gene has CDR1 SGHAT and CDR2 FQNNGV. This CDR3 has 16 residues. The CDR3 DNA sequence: TGTGCCAGCAGCTTAGCCCAGGCCGTGGCGGCCAACGTCCTGACTTTC. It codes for CASSLAQAVAANVLTF.

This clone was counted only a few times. The CDR3 region has the DNA TGTGCCAGCAGCTTAAATGAGTTCTCCTACGAGCAGTACTTC. Encoded protein: CASSLNEFSYEQYF. The rearrangement uses TRBV11-1 and TRBJ2-7; D call uncertain. The V gene lost 2 bases and the J gene lost 0 bases, with 8 bases spanning the gap. CDR1 and CDR2 from the germline V gene are SGHAT and FQDESV (reference sequence). CDR3 length: 14 residues.

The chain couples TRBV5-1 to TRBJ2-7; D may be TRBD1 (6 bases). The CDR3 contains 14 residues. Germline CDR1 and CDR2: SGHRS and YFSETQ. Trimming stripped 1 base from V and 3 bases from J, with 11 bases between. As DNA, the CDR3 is TGCGCCAGCAGCTTGCCCGCAGGGGACTACGAGCAGTACTTC. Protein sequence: CASSLPAGDYEQYF.

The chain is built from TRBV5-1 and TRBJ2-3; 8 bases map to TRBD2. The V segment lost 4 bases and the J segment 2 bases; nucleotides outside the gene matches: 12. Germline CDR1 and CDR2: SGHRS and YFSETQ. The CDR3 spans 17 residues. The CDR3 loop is CASSPSMGGGPTDTQYF. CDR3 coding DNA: TGCGCCAGCAGCCCGTCGATGGGCGGGGGGCCCACAGATACGCAGTATTTT.

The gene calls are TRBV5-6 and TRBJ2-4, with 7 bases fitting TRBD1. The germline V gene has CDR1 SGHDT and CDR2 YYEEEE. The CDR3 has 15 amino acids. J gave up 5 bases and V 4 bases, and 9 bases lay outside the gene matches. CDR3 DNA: TGTGCCAGCAGCCCCGACAGGGCGATGGAAAACATTCAGTACTTC. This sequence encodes CASSPDRAMENIQYF.

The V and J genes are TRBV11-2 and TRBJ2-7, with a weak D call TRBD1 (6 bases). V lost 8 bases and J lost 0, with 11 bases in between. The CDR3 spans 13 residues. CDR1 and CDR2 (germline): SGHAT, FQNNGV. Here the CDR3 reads CASSDRRSYEQYF. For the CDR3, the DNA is TGTGCCAGCTCCGACAGGCGCTCCTACGAGCAGTACTTC.

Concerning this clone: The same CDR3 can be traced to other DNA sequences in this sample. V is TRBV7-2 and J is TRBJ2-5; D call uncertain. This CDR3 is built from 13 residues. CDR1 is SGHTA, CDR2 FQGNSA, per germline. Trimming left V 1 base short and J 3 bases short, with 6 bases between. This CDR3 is CASSLVREETQYF. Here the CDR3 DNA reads TGTGCCAGCAGCTTAGTCCGGGAAGAGACCCAGTACTTC.

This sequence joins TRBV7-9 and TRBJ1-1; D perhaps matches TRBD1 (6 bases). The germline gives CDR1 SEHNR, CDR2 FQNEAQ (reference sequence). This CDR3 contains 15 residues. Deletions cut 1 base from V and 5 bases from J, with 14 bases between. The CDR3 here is CASSLGGGEGTEAFF. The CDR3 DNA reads TGTGCCAGCAGCTTAGGAGGGGGAGAAGGGACTGAAGCTTTCTTT.

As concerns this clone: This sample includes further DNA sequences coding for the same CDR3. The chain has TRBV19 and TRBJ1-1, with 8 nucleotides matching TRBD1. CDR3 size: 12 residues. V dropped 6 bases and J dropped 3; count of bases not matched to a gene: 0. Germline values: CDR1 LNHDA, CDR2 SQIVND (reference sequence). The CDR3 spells CASRDRDTEAFF. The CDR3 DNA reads TGTGCCAGTAGGGACAGGGACACTGAAGCTTTCTTT.

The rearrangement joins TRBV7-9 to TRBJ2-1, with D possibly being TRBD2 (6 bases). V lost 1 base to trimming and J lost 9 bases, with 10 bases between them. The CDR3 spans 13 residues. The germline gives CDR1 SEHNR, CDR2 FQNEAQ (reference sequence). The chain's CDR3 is CASSLGGVSEQFF. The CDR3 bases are TGTGCCAGCAGCTTAGGGGGGGTGAGTGAGCAGTTCTTC.

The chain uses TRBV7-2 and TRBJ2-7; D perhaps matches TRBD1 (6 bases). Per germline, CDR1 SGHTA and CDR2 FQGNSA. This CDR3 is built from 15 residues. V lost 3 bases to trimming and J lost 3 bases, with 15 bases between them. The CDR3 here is CASSFDRSGLYEQYF. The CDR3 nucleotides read TGTGCCAGCAGCTTCGACAGGAGTGGACTCTACGAGCAGTACTTC.

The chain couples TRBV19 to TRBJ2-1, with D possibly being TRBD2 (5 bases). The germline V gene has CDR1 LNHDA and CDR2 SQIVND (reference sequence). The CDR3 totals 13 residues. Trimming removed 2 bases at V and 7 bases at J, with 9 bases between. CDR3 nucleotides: TGTGCCAGTAGTATACCTAGCATGAATGAGCAGTTCTTC. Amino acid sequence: CASSIPSMNEQFF. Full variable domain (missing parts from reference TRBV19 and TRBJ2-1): DGGITQSPKYLFRKEGQNVTLSCEQNLNHDAMYWYRQDPGQGLRLIYYSQIVNDFQKGDIAEGYSVSREKKESFPLTVTSAQKNPTAFYLCASSIPSMNEQFFGPGTRLTVL.

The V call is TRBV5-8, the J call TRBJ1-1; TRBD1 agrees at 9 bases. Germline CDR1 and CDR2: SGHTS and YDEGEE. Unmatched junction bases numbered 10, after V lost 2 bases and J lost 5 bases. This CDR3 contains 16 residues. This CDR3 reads CASSFTGGASGTEAFF. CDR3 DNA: TGTGCCAGCAGCTTCACAGGGGGCGCTTCTGGAACTGAAGCTTTCTTT.

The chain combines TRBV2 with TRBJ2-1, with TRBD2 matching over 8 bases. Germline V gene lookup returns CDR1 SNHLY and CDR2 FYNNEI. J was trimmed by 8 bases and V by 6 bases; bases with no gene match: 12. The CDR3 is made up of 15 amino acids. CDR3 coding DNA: TGTGCCAGCAGCGGGGGGGGTCAGGACGGAGATGAGCAGTTCTTC. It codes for CASSGGGQDGDEQFF.

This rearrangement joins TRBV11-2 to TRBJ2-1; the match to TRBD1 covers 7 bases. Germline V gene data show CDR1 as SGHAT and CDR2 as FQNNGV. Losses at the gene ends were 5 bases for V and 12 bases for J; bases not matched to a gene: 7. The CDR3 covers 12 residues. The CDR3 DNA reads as TGTGCCAGCAGCCCCAGGGGGTTGTGGCAGTTCTTC. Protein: CASSPRGLWQFF.

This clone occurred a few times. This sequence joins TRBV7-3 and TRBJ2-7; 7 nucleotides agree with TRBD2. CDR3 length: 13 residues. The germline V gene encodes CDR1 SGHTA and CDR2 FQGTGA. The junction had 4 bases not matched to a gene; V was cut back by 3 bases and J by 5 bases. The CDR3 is CASSLGGSNEQYF. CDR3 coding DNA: TGTGCCAGCAGCTTGGGCGGGAGTAACGAGCAGTACTTC.

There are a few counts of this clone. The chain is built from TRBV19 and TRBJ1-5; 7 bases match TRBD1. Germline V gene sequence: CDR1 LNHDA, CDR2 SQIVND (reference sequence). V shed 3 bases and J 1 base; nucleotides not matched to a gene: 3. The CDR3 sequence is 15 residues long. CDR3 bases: TGTGCCAGTAGTATTTACAGGGGAAGCAATCAGCCCCAGCATTTT. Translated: CASSIYRGSNQPQHF.

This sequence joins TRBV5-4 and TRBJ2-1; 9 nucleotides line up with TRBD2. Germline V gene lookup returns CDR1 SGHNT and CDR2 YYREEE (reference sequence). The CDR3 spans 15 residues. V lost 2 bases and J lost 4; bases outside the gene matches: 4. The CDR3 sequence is CASSFSGGTYNEQFF. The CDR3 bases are TGTGCCAGCAGCTTCAGCGGGGGGACTTACAATGAGCAGTTCTTC. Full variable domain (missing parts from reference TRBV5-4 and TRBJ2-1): ETGVTQSPTHLIKTRGQQVTLRCSSQSGHNTVSWYQQALGQGPQFIFQYYREEENGRGNFPPRFSGLQFPNYSSELNVNALELDDSALYLCASSFSGGTYNEQFFGPGTRLTVL.